This TCR beta chain was identified in a study of Graves' ophthalmopathy and Graves' hyperthyroidism. This CDR3 has 13 residues. The germline CDR1 and CDR2 sequences are MNHEY and SVGAGI. The V and J ends lost 11 bases and 5 bases respectively, with 18 bases between them. Researchers took RNA transcripts and amplified TCR beta CDR3 regions from them. The authors performed first-round RT-PCR with HTBI primers and then a second-round multiplex PCR. MiXCR was run by TCRdb on the multiplex PCR reads, yielding one entry per CDR3 protein. The table includes 580,000 or so distinct CDR3 sequences, about 35% detected once. A note on this clonotype: Antigen unknown.

The study, taken as a whole, reports: Ophthalmopathy could be told apart from stable hyperthyroidism by a 13-signature model (under 90% sensitivity, approximately 81% specificity). In blood, most expanded thyroid clonotypes above 0.001 frequency were also detected.

The TCR sequence derives from an adult man with Graves' hyperthyroidism. The chain recombines TRBV6-5 with TRBJ2-5, with D possibly called TRBD1 or TRBD2 (5 bases each). The specimen was peripheral blood or thyroid tissue (not recorded which). The CDR3 region is CAGIRAAGETQYF. CDR3 coding DNA: TGTGCCGGGATCCGAGCGGCAGGGGAGACCCAGTACTTC.